A selection of T cell receptor beta chains follows, all from one sample in a study of T cell repertoires in cytomegalovirus infection. TCRdb called the reads again in MiXCR, with one record for every CDR3 protein. Of around 130,000 distinct CDR3 sequences in the sample, roughly 9% were seen once. The sequencing sample was made of PBMCs. The receptor source for this set is a human donor in good health (CMV status not recorded). Some clones in this sample may be carry-over from other donors' samples. The CDR3 runs from the conserved cysteine through the conserved F or W. D genes are given only for firm matches. A row's size may be missing; if present it is once, few, many or a size class.

clone_size j_call d_call v_call cdr3_length cdr3_nt cdr3_aa
many TRBJ2-5 TRBD2 TRBV6-2/TRBV6-3 18 TGTGCCAGCAGTTACGAAACTAGCGGGGGAGTATACCAAGAGACCCAGTACTTC CASSYETSGGVYQETQYF
many TRBJ1-1 - TRBV29-1 11 TGCAGCGTTCAGGTGATCAATGAAGCTTTCTTT CSVQVINEAFF
many TRBJ1-3 - TRBV7-2 15 TGTGCCAGCAGCCTAGACATCTCCTCTGGAAACACCATATATTTT CASSLDISSGNTIYF
many TRBJ1-1 - TRBV7-9 13 TGTGCCAGCAGCTTACAGGGAGCCACTGAAGCTTTCTTT CASSLQGATEAFF
- TRBJ1-5 - TRBV5-6 13 TGTGCCAGCAGCTTGGTATTTGGGGAGCCCCAGCATTTT CASSLVFGEPQHF
many TRBJ1-2 - TRBV12-5 15 TGTGCTAGTGGTTTGGTAGGGGGGCGCTACTATGGCTACACCTTC CASGLVGGRYYGYTF
many TRBJ2-1 - TRBV12-5 15 TGTGCTAGTGCGGAGGGAGACAGGTCCCTCAATGAGCAGTTCTTC CASAEGDRSLNEQFF
few TRBJ2-5 TRBD1 TRBV5-1 14 TGCGCCAGCAGCCCAGACAGGGGGCGGGAGACCCAGTACTTC CASSPDRGRETQYF
few TRBJ2-2 - TRBV9 17 TGTGCCAGCAGCGTAGATGGTGGCAGGGCGAACACCGGGGAGCTGTTTTTT CASSVDGGRANTGELFF
- TRBJ2-1 - TRBV20-1 15 TGCAGTGCTAGAGAAGGGGGATGGAACTACAATGAGCAGTTCTTC CSAREGGWNYNEQFF
many TRBJ1-2 TRBD1 TRBV27 15 TGTGCCAGCAGGTTCCGGGACAGGGACTCTGGTAGCTACACCTTC CASRFRDRDSGSYTF
- TRBJ1-1 - TRBV7-9 16 TGTGCCAGCAGCTTAGGTTACGGAGGGACGAACACTGAAGCTTTCTTT CASSLGYGGTNTEAFF
- TRBJ2-5 - TRBV7-2 15 TGTGCCAGCAGCTTATGGACGGGGGGCCCCGAGACCCAGTACTTC CASSLWTGGPETQYF
- TRBJ1-2 TRBD1 TRBV25-1 13 TGTGCCAGCAGTGAAAGGGGGCGGGAAGGCTACACCTTC CASSERGREGYTF
- TRBJ2-3 TRBD1 TRBV2 20 TGTGCCAGCAGTGACCCGGGACAGGGGACACTTACGGCTAGCACAGATACGCAGTATTTT CASSDPGQGTLTASTDTQYF
many TRBJ2-7 TRBD1 TRBV14 13 TGTGCCAGCAGCTCCACAGGGGGCTACGAGCAGTACTTC CASSSTGGYEQYF
many TRBJ2-1 - TRBV5-4 13 TGTGCCAGCACCCTAGCCACCTACAATGAGCAGTTCTTC CASTLATYNEQFF
many TRBJ2-1 - TRBV18 15 TGTGCCAGCTCTCCCCTGGGGAGGAGCTACAATGAGCAGTTCTTC CASSPLGRSYNEQFF
many TRBJ2-1 - TRBV7-2 13 TGTGCCAGCAGCCCAGAGTATCACAATGAGCAGTTCTTC CASSPEYHNEQFF
many TRBJ1-1 TRBD1 TRBV7-2 16 TGTGCCAGCAGCATCCGGGACAGGGGCCCAACAAGTGAAGCTTTCTTT CASSIRDRGPTSEAFF
many TRBJ2-1 TRBD2 TRBV12-3/TRBV12-4 15 TGTGCCAGCAGTTCCCTTAGCGGGGCGTACAATGAGCAGTTCTTC CASSSLSGAYNEQFF
many TRBJ2-7 - TRBV7-2 12 TGTGCCAGCAGCTCGTTAGCGTCTTGGCAGTACTTC CASSSLASWQYF
many TRBJ2-3 TRBD2 TRBV11-1 15 TGTGCCAGCAGCTTGGGACTAAACCCCACAGATACGCAGTATTTT CASSLGLNPTDTQYF
- TRBJ1-6 TRBD1 TRBV13 16 TGTGCCAGCAGCCCCGGGACAGGCCGAACTAATTCACCCCTCCACTTT CASSPGTGRTNSPLHF
- TRBJ1-1 - TRBV2 14 TGTGCCAGCTGTGAAGCCCCTGATGTCACTGAAGCTTTCTTT CASCEAPDVTEAFF
many TRBJ2-7 TRBD1 TRBV5-1 16 TGCGCCAGCAGCTCCGACCCTAGGACAGGGGCCTACGAGCAGTACTTC CASSSDPRTGAYEQYF
many TRBJ2-2 - TRBV5-4 15 TGTGCCAGCAGCTTGGGGTACGAGAACACCGGGGAGCTGTTTTTT CASSLGYENTGELFF
- TRBJ1-1 - TRBV11-2 14 TGTGCCAGCAGCTTGGGTTGGGGGCAGCAGAAAGCTTTCTTT CASSLGWGQQKAFF
many TRBJ2-7 - TRBV7-6 18 TGTGCCAGCAGCCCGGGTCTCCCGGGGACAACTATTGTCCACGAGCAGTACTTC CASSPGLPGTTIVHEQYF
many TRBJ2-1 - TRBV2 13 TGTGCCAGCTCTGGGACTGAATACAATGAGCAGTTCTTC CASSGTEYNEQFF
few TRBJ2-6 - TRBV20-1 14 TGCAGTGCTAGAGTGGCGTCTGGGGCCAACGTCCTGACTTTC CSARVASGANVLTF
many TRBJ2-1 - TRBV7-9 14 TGTGCCAGCAGCTACGACAGCTACGACAATGAGCAGTTCTTC CASSYDSYDNEQFF
many TRBJ2-5 TRBD1 TRBV5-5 15 TGTGCCAGCAGCTTGGACCCAGACAGGGAGGAGACCCAGTACTTC CASSLDPDREETQYF
many TRBJ2-7 TRBD1 TRBV29-1 12 TGCAGCGCTAGGGGACAGCTCTACGAGCAGTACTTC CSARGQLYEQYF
many TRBJ1-2 TRBD1 TRBV4-1 15 TGCGCCAGCAGCCAAACAGGGGGCTCGGTCTATGGCTACACCTTC CASSQTGGSVYGYTF
many TRBJ2-1 - TRBV7-2 18 TGTGCCAGCAGCTTAGAACCTGCGGGGGCCGTCTCCTACAATGAGCAGTTCTTC CASSLEPAGAVSYNEQFF
many TRBJ2-5 - TRBV20-1 10 TGCAGTGCTCCCCTCGGGACCCAGTACTTC CSAPLGTQYF
many TRBJ1-5 TRBD1 TRBV19 18 TGTGCCAGTACCCCCGATTCGGGACAGACTTATAGCAATCAGCCCCAGCATTTT CASTPDSGQTYSNQPQHF
once TRBJ1-2 TRBD1 TRBV2 12 TGTGCCAGCCGTGACAGGGTATATGGCTACACCTTC CASRDRVYGYTF
many TRBJ1-3 - TRBV9 15 TGTGCCAGCAGCCCCGGGAGGATCTCTGGAAACACCATATATTTT CASSPGRISGNTIYF